Presented here are 26 T cell receptor beta chains from one specimen sequenced in a study of immune evolution from preneoplasia to lung adenocarcinoma. The table came from immunoSEQ multiplex PCR; TCRdb's copy has only in-frame clones and leaves some out. The sample carries several thousand clones, around nine tenths recorded once. Sequenced input: FFPE minimally invasive lung adenocarcinoma tissue. The receptor set was obtained from an older donor with lung adenocarcinoma.

This clone appeared a single time. J is TRBJ2-7 and V is TRBV20-1; no definite D call. The germline CDR1 and CDR2 sequences are DFQATT and SNEGSKA (reference sequence). The CDR3 sequence is 10 residues long. The CDR3 nucleotides read TGCAGCGGTATCGCCTACGAGCAGTACTTC. Its protein is CSGIAYEQYF.

This rearrangement joins TRBV5-1 to TRBJ2-3, with 9 bases lining up with TRBD1. CDR3 length: 15 residues. Per germline, CDR1 SGHRS and CDR2 YFSETQ. The junction had 5 bases not matched to a gene; V was cut back by 3 bases and J by 3 bases. CDR3 sequence (DNA): TGCGCCAGCAGCTCAACGGGACAGGGAACAGATACGCAGTATTTT. This encodes CASSSTGQGTDTQYF.

The chain joins TRBV9 to TRBJ2-1; TRBD2 agrees at 8 bases. CDR3 size: 15 residues. Germline-derived CDR1 and CDR2 are SGDLS and YYNGEE. With 4 bases clipped from V and 6 bases from J, the junction kept 9 bases outside the gene matches. The CDR3 region is CASSFSGTRGNEQFF. In DNA, the CDR3 is TGTGCCAGCAGCTTTAGCGGGACGCGCGGCAATGAGCAGTTCTTC. The full variable domain, in which reference TRBV9 and TRBJ2-1 provide the parts outside the CDR3, is DSGVTQTPKHLITATGQRVTLRCSPRSGDLSVYWYQQSLDQGLQFLIQYYNGEERAKGNILERFSAQQFPDLHSELNLSSLELGDSALYFCASSFSGTRGNEQFFGPGTRLTVL.

This clone turned up a few times. The CDR3 coding sequence is TGTGCCAGCGACGTTCCTGGAGGTGGGGCCAACGTCCTGACTTTC. Protein sequence: CASDVPGGGANVLTF. V usage is TRBV6-1 and J usage is TRBJ2-6; tentatively, D is TRBD2 (5 bases). The germline V and J ends were trimmed by 8 bases and 3 bases, with 14 bases remaining between them. This CDR3 contains 15 residues. Germline V gene sequence: CDR1 MNHNS, CDR2 SASEGT.

The chain couples TRBV6-5 to TRBJ2-1; 7 bases agree with TRBD2. CDR1 is MNHEY and CDR2 is SVGAGI in the germline V gene. This CDR3 is 15 amino acids long. V dropped 6 bases and J dropped 4; count of bases not matched to a gene: 9. The CDR3 is CASSQGRERYNEQFF. CDR3 nucleotide sequence: TGTGCCAGCAGCCAAGGGAGGGAGAGGTACAATGAGCAGTTCTTC.

V and J are TRBV29-1 and TRBJ1-1, with no clear D. Deletions cut 2 bases from V and 5 bases from J, with 9 bases between. CDR1 SQVTM and CDR2 ANQGSEA come from the germline V gene. The CDR3 is 12 residues long. The CDR3 DNA sequence: TGCAGCGTTGAAAGAGCCGGTACTGAAGCTTTCTTT. Encoded protein: CSVERAGTEAFF.

The chain carries TRBV28 and TRBJ2-5; D unclear. The CDR3 covers 15 residues. Per germline, CDR1 MDHEN and CDR2 SYDVKM. V was clipped by 5 bases and J by 4 bases, with 17 bases between them. This chain's CDR3 is CASSPSEGRVETQYF. For the CDR3, the DNA is TGTGCCAGCAGTCCCTCCGAAGGACGGGTAGAGACCCAGTACTTC.

The genes are TRBV4-1 and TRBJ2-7, with 7 bases that match TRBD1. CDR1 and CDR2 from the germline V gene are MGHRA and YSYEKL. CDR3 size: 14 residues. V shed 3 bases and J 0 bases; nucleotides not matched to a gene: 2. The CDR3, as DNA: TGCGCCAGCAGCCAGGGACAGACCTCCTACGAGCAGTACTTC. Translation: CASSQGQTSYEQYF.

The chain joins TRBV28 to TRBJ1-5; a possible D gene is TRBD1 (6 bases). The CDR3 has 16 residues. V dropped 5 bases and J dropped 4 bases, with 18 bases sitting between them. Germline V CDR1 and CDR2: MDHEN, SYDVKM. CDR3: CASSGGQFVGNQPQHF. In nucleotides, the CDR3 is TGTGCCAGCAGTGGGGGCCAGTTTGTAGGGAATCAGCCCCAGCATTTT.

This clone was counted a few times. Within the sample, other DNA sequences also encode this same CDR3. The genes are TRBV7-9 and TRBJ2-5, with 10 bases identical to TRBD2. V was pared by 2 bases and J by 4 bases, with 4 bases of the junction left unmatched. The CDR3 extends over 15 amino acids. Germline-derived CDR1 and CDR2 are SEHNR and FQNEAQ (reference sequence). The DNA of the CDR3 is TGTGCCAGCAGCTTATCAGCGGGGGGGGGAGAGACCCAGTACTTC. Protein product: CASSLSAGGGETQYF.

V and J are TRBV4-1 and TRBJ1-1; 11 bases are a match to TRBD1. This CDR3 has 16 residues. The junction had 6 bases not matched to a gene; V was cut back by 1 base and J by 5 bases. From germline, CDR1 is MGHRA and CDR2 YSYEKL. For the CDR3, the DNA is TGCGCCAGCAGCCAAGCTTCCGGGACAGGGGGAACTGAAGCTTTCTTT. Amino acid sequence: CASSQASGTGGTEAFF.

The rearrangement links TRBV4-3 to TRBJ2-3; D perhaps matches TRBD2 (5 bases). The CDR3 covers 15 residues. CDR1 LGHNA and CDR2 YSLEER come from the germline V gene. Trimming removed 3 bases from V and 1 base from J, with 11 bases in between. Here the CDR3 DNA reads TGCGCCAGCAGCCACGGGGTTGGTGGCACAGATACGCAGTATTTT. Protein sequence: CASSHGVGGTDTQYF.

The chain joins TRBV5-1 to TRBJ2-5; the match to TRBD2 covers 13 bases. The CDR3 extends over 17 amino acids. With V trimmed by 7 bases and J by 6 bases, 15 bases remained unmatched. Germline CDR1 and CDR2: SGHRS and YFSETQ. DNA for the CDR3: TGCGCCAGCGCTCACGCCACTAGCGGGAGGGCCCTAAAGACCCAGTACTTC. It is translated as CASAHATSGRALKTQYF.

The V and J genes are TRBV9 and TRBJ2-1, with 10 bases identical to TRBD2. Germline values: CDR1 SGDLS, CDR2 YYNGEE. CDR3 size: 15 residues. V dropped 4 bases and J dropped 7; count of bases not matched to a gene: 8. CDR3 amino acids: CASSHGGGLANEQFF. CDR3 DNA sequence: TGTGCCAGCAGCCACGGGGGGGGACTAGCGAATGAGCAGTTCTTC.

The CDR3 DNA reads TGTGCCAGCAGTGACACGGGACAGGGTGGTCATGAGCAGTTCTTC. Amino acid sequence: CASSDTGQGGHEQFF. The rearrangement links TRBV6-4 to TRBJ2-1, with 9 positions matching TRBD1. V was clipped by 2 bases and J by 8 bases; unmatched bases: 7. The CDR3 covers 15 residues. Germline CDR1 reads MRHNA; CDR2 reads SNTAGT.

In this sample, this clone turned up a few times. V usage is TRBV6-1 and J usage is TRBJ2-5; either TRBD1 or TRBD2 may fit D (5 bases each). This CDR3 spans 15 amino acids. The V gene's germline CDR1 is MNHNS and CDR2 SASEGT. Trimming took off 5 bases at V and 2 bases at J, with 15 bases between the two ends. The CDR3 region has the DNA TGTGCCAGCAGTCCCCGGGACGGATGGCAAGAGACCCAGTACTTC. It specifies CASSPRDGWQETQYF.

The CDR3 reads CASSLQGNRNGYTF. The CDR3 nucleotides read TGTGCCAGCTCCCTACAGGGGAATAGGAATGGCTACACCTTC. The gene calls are TRBV18 and TRBJ1-2; TRBD1 agrees at 7 bases. In germline, CDR1 is KGHSH, CDR2 LQKENI. The ends lost 6 bases at V and 6 bases at J; junction bases unmatched: 10. The CDR3 is made up of 14 amino acids.

The chain combines TRBV19 with TRBJ2-7; 11 nucleotides agree with TRBD2. V shed 3 bases and J 6 bases; nucleotides not matched to a gene: 13. The CDR3 is 17 amino acids. Per the germline V gene, CDR1 is LNHDA and CDR2 is SQIVND (reference sequence). The CDR3 loop reads CASSIGTSGKAFSEQYF. The CDR3 coding sequence is TGTGCCAGTAGTATCGGGACTAGCGGCAAGGCGTTTAGCGAGCAGTACTTC.

The V and J genes are TRBV5-6 and TRBJ1-4; the match to TRBD1 covers 7 bases. V shed 1 base and J 3 bases; nucleotides not matched to a gene: 6. CDR1 is SGHDT and CDR2 is YYEEEE in the germline V gene. This CDR3 is built from 16 residues. CDR3 coding DNA: TGTGCCAGCAGCTTGAGTAACAGGGGACCTAATGAAAAACTGTTTTTT. It is translated as CASSLSNRGPNEKLFF.

By proportion, this clone is large. J is TRBJ2-7 and V is TRBV4-3; TRBD1 matches 7 bases. V was clipped by 4 bases and J by 1 base; unmatched bases: 10. Per germline, CDR1 LGHNA and CDR2 YSLEER. CDR3 length: 16 residues. The CDR3 loop is CASSPVTGEGSYEQYF. The DNA of the CDR3 is TGCGCCAGCAGCCCGGTAACAGGGGAAGGGTCCTACGAGCAGTACTTC.

The V call is TRBV5-1, the J call TRBJ2-1; D not certain. Germline V CDR1 and CDR2: SGHRS, YFSETQ. V lost 3 bases and J lost 9, with 13 bases in between. This CDR3 comprises 13 residues. The CDR3 loop is CASSSLLGTEQFF. The CDR3 region has the DNA TGCGCCAGCAGCTCGCTCCTAGGCACTGAGCAGTTCTTC.

The gene calls are TRBV6-5 and TRBJ2-5; tentatively, D is TRBD1 (6 bases). The CDR3 contains 15 residues. Per the germline V gene, CDR1 is MNHEY and CDR2 is SVGAGI. V lost 4 bases to trimming and J lost 2 bases, with 14 bases between them. For the CDR3, the DNA is TGTGCCAGCAGTTCCCCCAGGGGTCAACAAGAGACCCAGTACTTC. Translating it yields CASSSPRGQQETQYF.

The gene calls are TRBV4-1 and TRBJ2-5; 10 positions match TRBD1. Germline loops: CDR1 MGHRA, CDR2 YSYEKL. This CDR3 has 15 residues. V dropped 4 bases and J dropped 4; count of bases not matched to a gene: 6. The CDR3 bases are TGCGCCAGCAGCCCGACAGGGGGCGTCGGAGAGACCCAGTACTTC. Its protein product is CASSPTGGVGETQYF.

This sequence joins TRBV7-2 and TRBJ2-2; 8 nucleotides match TRBD1. The germline V gene has CDR1 SGHTA and CDR2 FQGNSA. The CDR3 is 16 amino acids. The V gene end was trimmed by 2 bases and the J gene end by 1 base; junction bases not matched to a gene: 3. This CDR3 reads CASSLYGTGNTGELFF. The CDR3 nucleotides are TGTGCCAGCAGCTTATATGGGACAGGGAACACCGGGGAGCTGTTTTTT.

CDR3 DNA sequence: TGTGCCAGCAGCTTATATCCCTCCCCTTTTTACGAGCAGTACTTC. Its translation is CASSLYPSPFYEQYF. The chain couples TRBV7-9 to TRBJ2-7; D unclear. CDR1 is SEHNR and CDR2 is FQNEAQ in the germline V gene (reference sequence). This CDR3 spans 15 amino acids. The V and J ends lost 2 bases and 4 bases respectively, with 15 bases between them. Using reference TRBV7-9 and TRBJ2-7 for the parts outside the CDR3, the full variable domain is DTGVSQNPRHKITKRGQNVTFRCDPISEHNRLYWYRQTLGQGPEFLTYFQNEAQLEKSRLLSDRFSAERPKGSFSTLEIQRTEQGDSAMYLCASSLYPSPFYEQYFGPGTRLTVT.

The chain combines TRBV30 with TRBJ2-5, with D maybe TRBD2 (6 bases). CDR3 length: 15 residues. V was shortened by 0 bases and J by 6 bases, with 17 bases between the two germline ends. Germline V gene sequence: CDR1 GTSNPN, CDR2 SVGIG (reference sequence). CDR3 sequence reads: CAWSVGFAGLKTQYF. The CDR3 DNA is TGTGCCTGGAGTGTAGGGTTTGCGGGGTTAAAGACCCAGTACTTC.